Described below is a single TCR beta chain sequence and its context. Antigen specificity is unknown. Through a sample-barcoded 5' primer and a J-beta primer mix, a second PCR was run for about 6 to 11 cycles. Every molecule of cDNA carried a tag from a template-switch adaptor with 12 random nucleotides. Via MiXCR, TCRdb re-called the 5' RACE reads, giving one row per CDR3 protein. Among about 1.5 million distinct CDR3 sequences listed, 35% to 45% were seen once. The data stem from a study of blood T cells in healthy people across ages. Study-level results: Diversity figures based on one million T cells were deemed too low.

CDR3 length: 17 amino acids. The germline CDR1 and CDR2 sequences are MNHEY and SMNVEV (reference sequence). Trimming shortened V by 5 bases and J by 0 bases, and 16 bases separated the two germline ends. The clonotype was recovered from a woman aged 18-29 years in good health. The sample consisted of blood. The V call is TRBV27, the J call TRBJ2-2; D not resolved. CDR3 amino acids: CASSPHPQTTNTGELFF. CDR3 nucleotide sequence: TGTGCCAGCAGTCCCCACCCTCAGACAACGAACACCGGGGAGCTGTTTTTT.